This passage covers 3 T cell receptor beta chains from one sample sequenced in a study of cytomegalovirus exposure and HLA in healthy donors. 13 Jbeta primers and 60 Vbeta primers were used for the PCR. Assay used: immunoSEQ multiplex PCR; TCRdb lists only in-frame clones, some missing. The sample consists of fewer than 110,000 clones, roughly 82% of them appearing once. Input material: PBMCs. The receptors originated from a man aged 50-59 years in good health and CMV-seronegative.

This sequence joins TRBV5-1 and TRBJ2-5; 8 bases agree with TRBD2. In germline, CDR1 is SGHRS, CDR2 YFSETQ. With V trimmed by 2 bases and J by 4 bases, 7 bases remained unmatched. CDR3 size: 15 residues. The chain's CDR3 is CASSFRAGGGETQYF. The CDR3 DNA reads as TGCGCCAGCAGCTTCCGCGCCGGGGGGGGAGAGACCCAGTACTTC.

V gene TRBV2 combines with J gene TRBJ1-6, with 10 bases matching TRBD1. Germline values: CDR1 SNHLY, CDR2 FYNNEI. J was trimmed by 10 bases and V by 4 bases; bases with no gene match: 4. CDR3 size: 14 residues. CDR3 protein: CASSVDRGLSPLHF. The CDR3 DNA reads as TGTGCCAGCAGTGTTGACAGGGGGCTATCACCCCTCCACTTT.

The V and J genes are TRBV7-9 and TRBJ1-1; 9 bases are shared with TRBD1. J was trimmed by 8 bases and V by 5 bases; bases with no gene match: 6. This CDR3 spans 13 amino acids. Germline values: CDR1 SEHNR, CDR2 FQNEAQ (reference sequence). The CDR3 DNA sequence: TGTGCCAGCAGCCCAGACAGGGGGATCGAAGCTTTCTTT. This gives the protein CASSPDRGIEAFF.